The source of this TCR beta chain is a study of blood T cells in healthy people across ages (dated by TCRdb to between 2015 and 2017). Regarding the research as a whole: Template switching captured roughly one uniquely barcoded TCR beta cDNA molecule per two T cells in model experiments. To track age-related changes in TCR beta repertoire diversity, the study relied on deep sequencing normalized with unique cDNA molecular identifiers. Four age groups were formed from the donors: young (average 16 years), middle-aged (more than 35), aged (62) and long-lived (more than 75). To avoid experimental bias, donors of different ages were distributed randomly across sequencing lanes. Two additional independent replicas of 1 million unique cDNA reads from the same blood draw were analyzed for two donors (one aged 18 to 30 and one aged 80 or older). The investigation overall reported the following: Conclusive comparison of naive and antigen-experienced compartments was prevented by the profiling of bulk unsorted PBMCs. Observed TCR beta diversity per million T cells fell roughly linearly with age, and a significant reduction was already apparent by age roughly 40. Because donor CMV infection status was unknown, age-related changes in expanded clonotypes were potentially confounded. Observed TCR beta diversity correlated strongly with the percentage of naive T cells measured by flow cytometry. Compared with the aged group, the long-lived group had more naive CD4+ T cells, fewer expanded clones and increased TCR diversity, suggesting age selection. Estimates of total diversity from one million sequenced T cells were regarded as lower bounds and underestimates.

The library was generated by 5' RACE. Sequenced on an Illumina HiSeq 2500. A second 7 to 11 cycle PCR used a sample-barcoded 5' primer and a J-beta primer mix. A template-switch 5' adaptor carrying 12 random nucleotides introduced a unique molecular identifier onto each TCR beta cDNA molecule. Each sample yielded at least 2.5 million CDR3-containing paired-end reads. First-strand cDNA was synthesized from all RNA with the Mint cDNA synthesis kit, primed by a TRBC-specific oligonucleotide. Following uracil-DNA glycosylase treatment, a first 18-cycle PCR with universal primers M1SS and BC2_uni_R was performed on all cDNA. As for how the authors treated the data: Each sample was normalized by randomly selecting 1 million high-quality reads, each carrying a distinct molecular identifier. Reads sharing molecular identifiers were discarded rather than binned into consensus sequences. MiTCR, set to a Q25 quality threshold and the strictest error-elimination algorithm, was used for CDR3 identification, clonotype clustering and error correction. Lower-bound total TCR beta diversity was estimated with a nonparametric unseen species model using Euler transformation. TCRdb redid the processing of the public reads, applying fastp at Q25 and MiXCR, and retained in-frame beta chains. Every distinct CDR3 protein forms one entry, paired with its most common genes and DNA. TCRdb's processing, not the authors' own work, is the source of the V and J calls. In all, the sample holds about 1.7 million distinct CDR3 sequences, and approximately 28% of those were seen once. The ten largest clones capture roughly 8% of the sample.

Systemically healthy Caucasian individuals from Russia, 35 to 40 in total and aged roughly 6 to 100 years, were included as donors. Around 10 milliliters of peripheral blood were collected from each donor into EDTA-treated Vacutainer tubes. Ficoll-Paque density-gradient centrifugation was used to isolate PBMCs, with at least 7 million per sample. Total RNA, at least 5 micrograms per sample, was extracted from PBMCs with Trizol reagent. For every donor, an aliquot of PBMCs went through flow cytometry to measure the percentages of naive CD45RAhigh/CD27high T cells. The germline V gene specifies SQVTM as CDR1 and ANQGSEA as CDR2. Trimming accounts for 8 bases at V and 4 bases at J, while the number of junction bases matched to no gene is 9. Including the terminal cysteine and phenylalanine, the CDR3 comprises 14 residues. This entry keeps only the CDR3 DNA: 42 bases, framed from base 1. This clonotype was recorded many times. What antigen it recognizes has not been identified. It has no much larger one-base neighbor in the sample; base qualities were not kept.

The chain employs TRBV29-1 and TRBJ2-3, with 10 bases aligning to TRBD2. The sequenced sample consisted of blood. The clonotype originates from a woman aged 25 to 45 in good health. The CDR3 loop reads CSIPSSGGADTQYF. The nucleotide sequence is given as TGCAGCATACCGTCTAGCGGGGGCGCAGATACGCAGTATTTT.